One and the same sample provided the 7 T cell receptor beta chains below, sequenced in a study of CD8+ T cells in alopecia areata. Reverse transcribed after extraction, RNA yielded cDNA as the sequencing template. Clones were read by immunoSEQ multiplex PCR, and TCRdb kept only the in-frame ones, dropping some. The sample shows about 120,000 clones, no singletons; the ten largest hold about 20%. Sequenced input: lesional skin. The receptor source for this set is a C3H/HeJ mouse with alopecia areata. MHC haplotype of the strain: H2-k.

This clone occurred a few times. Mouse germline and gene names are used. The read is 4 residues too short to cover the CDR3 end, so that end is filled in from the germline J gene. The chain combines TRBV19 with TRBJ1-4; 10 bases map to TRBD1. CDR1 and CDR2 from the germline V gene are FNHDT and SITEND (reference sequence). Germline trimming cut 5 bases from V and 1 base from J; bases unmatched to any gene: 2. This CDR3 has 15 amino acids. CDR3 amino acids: CASRDRGHSNERLFF. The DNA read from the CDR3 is TGTGCCAGCAGAGACAGGGGGCATTCCAACGAA.

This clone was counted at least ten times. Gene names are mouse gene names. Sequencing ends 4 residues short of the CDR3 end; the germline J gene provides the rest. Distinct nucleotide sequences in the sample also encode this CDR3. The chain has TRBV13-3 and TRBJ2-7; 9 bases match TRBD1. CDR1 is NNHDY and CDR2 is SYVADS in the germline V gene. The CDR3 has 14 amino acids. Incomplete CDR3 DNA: TGTGCCAGCAGTGTGACAGGGGGGCGAGAT. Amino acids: CASSVTGGRD. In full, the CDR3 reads CASSVTGGRDEQYF.

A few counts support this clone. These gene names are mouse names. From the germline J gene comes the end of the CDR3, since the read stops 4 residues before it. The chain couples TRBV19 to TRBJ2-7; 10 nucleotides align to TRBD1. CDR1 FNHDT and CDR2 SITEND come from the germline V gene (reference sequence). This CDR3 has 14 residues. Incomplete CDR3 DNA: TGTGCCAGCAGTCCGGGGACAGGGGTGGAT. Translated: CASSPGTGVD. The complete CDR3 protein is CASSPGTGVDEQYF.

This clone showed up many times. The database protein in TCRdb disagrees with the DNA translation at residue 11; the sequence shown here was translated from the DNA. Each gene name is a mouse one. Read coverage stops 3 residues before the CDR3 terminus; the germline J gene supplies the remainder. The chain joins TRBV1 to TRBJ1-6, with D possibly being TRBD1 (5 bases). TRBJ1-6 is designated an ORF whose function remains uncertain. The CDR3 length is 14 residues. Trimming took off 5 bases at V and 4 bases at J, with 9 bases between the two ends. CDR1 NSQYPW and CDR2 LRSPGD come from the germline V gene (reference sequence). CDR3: CTCSPDRYNSPLYF. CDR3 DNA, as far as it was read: TGCACCTGCAGTCCCGACAGATATAATTCGCCC.

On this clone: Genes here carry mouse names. CDR3 sequence reads: CASSPQTNTEVFF. The covered CDR3 bases are TGTGCAAGCAGCCCACAAACAAACACA. This rearrangement joins TRBV16 to TRBJ1-1; D is ambiguous. The read finishes 4 residues shy of the CDR3 end, and the germline J gene is used to complete it. V was clipped by 5 bases and J by 0 bases, with 7 bases between them. Germline values: CDR1 SGHSA, CDR2 FRNQAP. The CDR3 consists of 13 residues.

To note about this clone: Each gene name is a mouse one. The CDR3 sequence: CASSPTGPSQNTLYF. The CDR3 DNA, read in part, is TGTGCCAGCAGTCCTACTGGGCCTAGTCAAAAC. The V and J genes are TRBV13-3 and TRBJ2-4; a possible D gene is TRBD2 (6 bases). The read terminates 4 residues before the CDR3 end, so the remaining end is supplied by the germline J gene. This CDR3 is 15 amino acids long. Germline V gives CDR1 NNHDY, CDR2 SYVADS. Trimming removed 4 bases from V and 0 bases from J, with 12 bases in between.

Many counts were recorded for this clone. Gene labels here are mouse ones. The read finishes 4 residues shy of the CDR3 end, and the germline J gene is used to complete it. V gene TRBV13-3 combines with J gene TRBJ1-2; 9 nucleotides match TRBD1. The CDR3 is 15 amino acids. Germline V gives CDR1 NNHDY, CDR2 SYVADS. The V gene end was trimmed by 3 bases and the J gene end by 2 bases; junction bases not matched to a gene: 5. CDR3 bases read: TGTGCCAGCAGTGCACAGGGGGCTTGGAACTCC. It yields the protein CASSAQGAWNS. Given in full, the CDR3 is CASSAQGAWNSDYTF.